The T cell receptor (beta chain) under discussion was sequenced for a study of blood T cell repertoires in COVID-19. Whole-study context: Nucleic acid was either cDNA or gDNA, and it came from T cells, B-cell-depleted T cells, or PBMCs.

Authors' analysis steps: Nucleated cell counts were estimated from reference gene primer amplification. Sequenced by immunoSEQ multiplex PCR; TCRdb stores in-frame clones only, minus some. V and J calls and clone size are as listed in that table; D and trimming were resolved from the DNA. Here the sample spans around 170,000 clones, roughly 74% being singletons. Germline loops: CDR1 MNHNY, CDR2 SVGAGI (reference sequence). J was trimmed by 1 base and V by 8 bases; bases with no gene match: 2. The CDR3 extends over 13 amino acids. Sequencing was carried out using peripheral blood. This receptor was identified in an elderly woman with acute or convalescent COVID-19. The rearrangement uses TRBV6-6 and TRBJ1-1, with 9 bases that match TRBD1. Written as DNA, the CDR3 is TGTGCCAGCCGGGACAGGGCGAACACTGAAGCTTTCTTT. It yields the protein CASRDRANTEAFF.